Presented here are 30 T cell receptor beta chains from one specimen sequenced in a study of cytomegalovirus exposure and HLA in healthy donors (dated by TCRdb to the late 2010s). Libraries were built with the immunoSEQ multiplex PCR assay. For the multiplex PCR, a mixture combining 60 forward primers for TCR Vbeta segments and 13 reverse primers for TCR Jbeta segments was used. TCRdb mirrors the immuneACCESS table, restricted to in-frame sequences. Some clones are absent from its copies; in checked studies, under half trace to an unresolved V gene, and the reason for the others is unknown. The sample includes approximately 44,000 clones, with about 60% observed a single time. The top ten clones comprise roughly 8.9% of the sample. Sequencing used PBMCs. These receptors were taken from a human donor in good health.

The chain has TRBV19 and TRBJ1-5; possibly TRBD1 for D (6 bases). Germline V CDR1 and CDR2: LNHDA, SQIVND (reference sequence). V was clipped by 7 bases and J by 2 bases, with 27 bases between them. The CDR3 spans 19 residues. CDR3 residues: CASTRQGRWGRDGNQPQHF. The CDR3 DNA reads TGTGCCAGTACCCGGCAGGGGCGCTGGGGGCGTGATGGCAATCAGCCCCAGCATTTT.

The table lists this clone with a few counts. This chain links TRBV19 with TRBJ2-7; TRBD2 might be the D (5 bases). The germline V gene has CDR1 LNHDA and CDR2 SQIVND (reference sequence). Trimming took 5 bases from V and 3 from J, leaving 14 bases between them. The CDR3 totals 14 residues. DNA for the CDR3: TGTGCCAGTAGTCCCGAGGGAATTGTCTACGAGCAGTACTTC. It translates to CASSPEGIVYEQYF.

This rearrangement joins TRBV2 to TRBJ1-2; D remains ambiguous. V was clipped by 1 base and J by 2 bases, with 8 bases between them. CDR3 length: 14 residues. Germline lookup yields CDR1 SNHLY and CDR2 FYNNEI. The CDR3 coding sequence is TGTGCCAGCAGTGAAGGGAGCAGAAACTATGGCTACACCTTC. Translating it yields CASSEGSRNYGYTF.

The table lists this clone with a few counts. V is TRBV6-5 and J is TRBJ1-3, with 7 bases that match TRBD1. CDR3 length: 15 residues. Germline lookup yields CDR1 MNHEY and CDR2 SVGAGI. V lost 6 bases to trimming and J lost 8 bases; unmatched junction nucleotides: 13. The CDR3 DNA follows: TGTGCCAGCAGGCCTGGACAGGTCCCGGGGGACACCATATATTTT. Amino acids: CASRPGQVPGDTIYF.

This clone was seen a handful of times. The chain couples TRBV10-1 to TRBJ1-2; 7 bases align to TRBD1. V shed 4 bases and J 6 bases; nucleotides not matched to a gene: 5. The CDR3 runs to 13 residues. The germline V gene encodes CDR1 WNHNN and CDR2 SYGVQD (reference sequence). The DNA for the CDR3 is TGCGCCAGCAGTGCCGATACAGGGGATGGCTACACCTTC. It codes for CASSADTGDGYTF.

The V and J genes are TRBV9 and TRBJ2-5, with TRBD2 matching over 16 bases. V dropped 2 bases and J dropped 5; count of bases not matched to a gene: 9. Looked up from germline, CDR1 is SGDLS and CDR2 is YYNGEE. The CDR3 length is 18 residues. The CDR3 DNA reads as TGTGCCAGCAGCGTGGGACTAGCGGGGGGGCTTAACGCGGAGACCCAGTACTTC. This sequence encodes CASSVGLAGGLNAETQYF.

V gene TRBV30 combines with J gene TRBJ1-1; D call uncertain. V lost 3 bases and J lost 4, with 15 bases in between. The CDR3 covers 14 residues. The V gene's germline CDR1 is GTSNPN and CDR2 SVGIG (reference sequence). The CDR3 is CAWRGRTLVTEAFF. CDR3 DNA sequence: TGTGCCTGGAGGGGCAGGACTTTGGTCACTGAAGCTTTCTTT.

The rearrangement uses TRBV11-2 and TRBJ2-3; D is possibly TRBD2 (5 bases). V lost 5 bases to trimming and J lost 7 bases, with 10 bases between them. Germline CDR1 is SGHAT and CDR2 is FQNNGV. The CDR3 consists of 12 residues. CDR3 bases: TGTGCCAGCAGCCCCGGGGTGAATACGCAGTATTTT. Translated, it gives CASSPGVNTQYF.

The rearrangement joins TRBV29-1 to TRBJ2-5; TRBD1 aligns across 9 bases. The DNA end is more similar to TRBJ2-7, so the J call may be wrong. Germline V gives CDR1 SQVTM, CDR2 ANQGSEA. CDR3 length: 14 amino acids. CDR3 in amino acids: CSAMRQGVGDEQYF. CDR3 DNA sequence: TGCAGCGCCATGAGACAGGGGGTGGGTGACGAGCAGTACTTC.

This chain connects TRBV28 to TRBJ2-7; 7 nucleotides align to TRBD1. With 5 bases clipped from V and 2 bases from J, the junction kept 9 bases outside the gene matches. Germline loops: CDR1 MDHEN, CDR2 SYDVKM. This CDR3 is 15 amino acids long. CDR3 sequence (DNA): TGTGCCAGCAGTCCGCAGGGGGTTCTTCCCTACGAGCAGTACTTC. This translates into CASSPQGVLPYEQYF.

This clone was detected a few times. The gene calls are TRBV4-1 and TRBJ2-7; 11 bases fit TRBD2. CDR3 length: 17 residues. Losses at the gene ends were 5 bases for V and 2 bases for J; bases not matched to a gene: 11. Germline CDR1 is MGHRA and CDR2 is YSYEKL. The CDR3 loop is CASSATLTSGDPYEQYF. The CDR3 DNA sequence: TGCGCCAGCAGCGCAACCCTGACTAGCGGGGACCCCTACGAGCAGTACTTC.

This clone has more than one count but fewer than ten. The V and J genes are TRBV6-5 and TRBJ2-3; 7 bases agree with TRBD1. Germline loops: CDR1 MNHEY, CDR2 SVGAGI. CDR3 length: 16 residues. J gave up 1 base and V 0 bases, and 4 bases lay outside the gene matches. The CDR3 nucleotides are TGTGCCAGCAGTTACTCTCAGACAGGGCGCACAGATACGCAGTATTTT. Its translation: CASSYSQTGRTDTQYF.

On this clone: The sample has other DNA sequences that encode this CDR3 too. The chain is built from TRBV7-2 and TRBJ1-1; 10 bases line up with TRBD1. V lost 3 bases to trimming and J lost 0 bases; unmatched junction nucleotides: 1. In germline, CDR1 is SGHTA, CDR2 FQGNSA. CDR3 length: 15 residues. CDR3 coding DNA: TGTGCCAGCAGCTTGGGACAGGGGATGAACACTGAAGCTTTCTTT. Translating gives CASSLGQGMNTEAFF.

In this sample, this clone turned up a few times. The chain employs TRBV4-3 and TRBJ2-5; 8 positions match TRBD2. V trimming: 4 bases; J trimming: 0 bases; junction bases outside the gene matches: 4. The germline V gene encodes CDR1 LGHNA and CDR2 YSLEER. The length of the CDR3 is 15 residues. The CDR3 coding sequence is TGCGCCAGCAGCCGGAGCGGGGGCAACCAAGAGACCCAGTACTTC. Translating it yields CASSRSGGNQETQYF.

V is TRBV27 and J is TRBJ1-1; the D is unclear. This CDR3 is 15 amino acids long. Trimming stripped 6 bases from V and 1 base from J, with 15 bases between. From germline, CDR1 is MNHEY and CDR2 SMNVEV (reference sequence). The CDR3 nucleotides read TGTGCCAGCAGGTCACCCCTCCCGGGGAACACTGAAGCTTTCTTT. This gives the protein CASRSPLPGNTEAFF.

CDR3 region: CASSVGQGASGYTF. The CDR3 DNA follows: TGTGCCAGCAGCGTAGGACAGGGGGCCAGTGGCTACACCTTC. V usage is TRBV7-2 and J usage is TRBJ1-2; 11 positions agree with TRBD1. This CDR3 contains 14 residues. V dropped 5 bases and J dropped 7; count of bases not matched to a gene: 6. The germline gives CDR1 SGHTA, CDR2 FQGNSA.

This clone was observed a few times. The chain couples TRBV6-7 to TRBJ1-3; the D is unclear. TRBV6-7 qualifies as an ORF whose function is uncertain. This CDR3 is built from 14 residues. V gave up 6 bases and J gave up 1 base, with 10 bases separating them. The CDR3 nucleotides read TGTGCCAGCAGCCGGGGTTCTTCTGGAAACACCATATATTTT. Residues: CASSRGSSGNTIYF.

This clone was recorded once. This sequence joins TRBV4-3 and TRBJ1-6; D is ambiguous. From germline, CDR1 is LGHNA and CDR2 YSLEER. The CDR3 consists of 13 residues. Trimming took off 1 base at V and 7 bases at J, with 5 bases between the two ends. CDR3: CASSQVRNSPLHF. The CDR3 nucleotides read TGCGCCAGCAGCCAAGTGAGGAATTCACCCCTCCACTTT.

This chain uses TRBV10-3 with TRBJ2-7; possibly TRBD1 for D (5 bases). The CDR3 extends over 14 amino acids. CDR1 ENHRY and CDR2 SYGVKD come from the germline V gene. V lost 6 bases and J 0 bases, leaving 12 bases between the germline ends. CDR3 nucleotide sequence: TGTGCCATCAGCCCAGGGCGCCCCTCCTACGAGCAGTACTTC. Protein sequence: CAISPGRPSYEQYF.

This clone has only a few counts. The chain uses TRBV6-1 and TRBJ1-1, with D tentatively TRBD1 (6 bases). The CDR3 covers 14 residues. The V gene lost 6 bases and the J gene lost 4 bases, with 15 bases spanning the gap. Germline values: CDR1 MNHNS, CDR2 SASEGT. Here the CDR3 reads CASRIQGWGTEAFF. CDR3 in DNA: TGTGCCAGCAGGATACAGGGTTGGGGCACTGAAGCTTTCTTT.

V and J are TRBV7-2 and TRBJ1-2; D is unresolved. This CDR3 comprises 13 residues. Trimming cost V 1 base and J 4 bases, with 7 bases left between them. Germline V gives CDR1 SGHTA, CDR2 FQGNSA. Here the CDR3 DNA reads TGTGCCAGCAGCTTAGGCAGGCTCTATGGCTACACCTTC. The encoded protein is CASSLGRLYGYTF.

The chain is built from TRBV4-1 and TRBJ2-1; D may be TRBD1 (5 bases). The CDR3 covers 13 residues. In germline, CDR1 is MGHRA, CDR2 YSYEKL. Trimming cost V 0 bases and J 16 bases, with 16 bases left between them. The DNA of the CDR3 is TGCGCCAGCAGCCAAGATCGTGACAGTAGGGTTTTCTTC. This translates into CASSQDRDSRVFF.

This chain links TRBV28 with TRBJ2-7, with a weak D call TRBD2 (5 bases). Germline CDR1 MDHEN, CDR2 SYDVKM. The CDR3 covers 13 residues. The V end lost 4 bases, the J end lost 4 bases, and 11 bases lay between the germline ends. The CDR3 DNA is TGTGCCAGCAGTTGGGGAGCCTTATACGAGCAGTACTTC. Its translation: CASSWGALYEQYF.

This sequence joins TRBV27 and TRBJ2-7; maybe TRBD2 (6 bases). The V and J ends lost 6 bases and 4 bases respectively, with 19 bases between them. The CDR3 is 15 residues long. Germline V lookup: CDR1 MNHEY, CDR2 SMNVEV (reference sequence). This CDR3 is CASSLYAGGAYEQYF. CDR3 coding DNA: TGTGCCAGCAGCCTTTATGCAGGAGGGGCGTACGAGCAGTACTTC.

The chain employs TRBV28 and TRBJ1-2, with D possibly being TRBD1 (5 bases). The CDR3 has 13 residues. V was cut by 7 bases and J by 4 bases, with 13 bases left in between. Germline lookup yields CDR1 MDHEN and CDR2 SYDVKM. The CDR3 region has the DNA TGTGCCAGCACCCTAGACAGTGTCTATGGCTACACCTTC. Amino acids: CASTLDSVYGYTF.

This clone was observed once. This chain uses TRBV7-2 with TRBJ1-5; D may be TRBD1 (6 bases). V was cut by 0 bases and J by 0 bases, with 9 bases left in between. CDR3 length equals 16 residues. Germline V lookup: CDR1 SGHTA, CDR2 FQGNSA. As DNA, the CDR3 is TGTGCCAGCAGCTTAGCCGGGACAACTAGCAATCAGCCCCAGCATTTT. Protein: CASSLAGTTSNQPQHF.

This rearrangement joins TRBV25-1 to TRBJ1-1; D is unclear. The germline CDR1 and CDR2 sequences are MGHDK and SYGVNS. V lost 4 bases and J lost 7, with 13 bases in between. The CDR3 has 13 amino acids. CDR3: CASSGHLRLEAFF. The CDR3, as DNA: TGTGCCAGCAGTGGCCACCTGAGGCTTGAAGCTTTCTTT.

V usage is TRBV5-1 and J usage is TRBJ1-2; the match to TRBD1 covers 8 bases. This CDR3 region has 14 residues. Germline V gene sequence: CDR1 SGHRS, CDR2 YFSETQ. V shed 4 bases and J 8 bases; nucleotides not matched to a gene: 10. DNA of the CDR3: TGCGCCAGCAGCGGAGGGACAGGCCGATTCGGCTACACCTTC. Amino acid sequence: CASSGGTGRFGYTF.

This clone was detected only a few times. The chain has TRBV6-6 and TRBJ2-7; 9 bases are shared with TRBD1. CDR3 length: 16 residues. Germline CDR1 reads MNHNY; CDR2 reads SVGAGI (reference sequence). V was clipped by 6 bases and J by 6 bases; unmatched bases: 15. The CDR3, as DNA: TGTGCCAGCAGAAACACAGGGGGCGTAATTCCAGGCGAGCAGTACTTC. Translation gives CASRNTGGVIPGEQYF.

The gene calls are TRBV6-1 and TRBJ2-1, with 8 bases matching TRBD1. The germline gives CDR1 MNHNS, CDR2 SASEGT. The CDR3 has 14 residues. V lost 5 bases to trimming and J lost 8 bases; unmatched junction nucleotides: 8. Here the CDR3 DNA reads TGTGCCAGCAGTAGGACAGGGTACTCATATGAGCAGTTCTTC. As protein: CASSRTGYSYEQFF.